This T cell receptor beta chain was observed in a study of cytotoxic CD8 clonotypes in ibrutinib-treated CLL. Study-level findings and limits: Patients with sustained remission and those progressing were sampled at differing times.

On this clone itself: What it binds is not known.

Investigators sourced 1.5 to 2 micrograms of genomic DNA from cryopreserved PBMCs for TCR beta libraries. Target depth was 1 in 200,000 to 1 in 1 million T cells, about 10x per clonotype. Profiled with immunoSEQ multiplex PCR; TCRdb holds only in-frame clones, not every one. The sample has roughly 250,000 clones; 70% are singletons. Germline CDR1 MGHDK, CDR2 SYGVNS. This CDR3 has 14 residues. The V end lost 2 bases, the J end lost 2 bases, and 9 bases lay between the germline ends. The V and J genes are TRBV25-1 and TRBJ2-5; D remains unclear. This sequence originates from a human donor with chronic lymphocytic leukemia. This specimen was PBMCs, taken after 24 months of ibrutinib treatment. Written as DNA, the CDR3 is TGTGCCAGCAGTGAAATTTCGGGTCAAGAGACCCAGTACTTC. Its translation: CASSEISGQETQYF.